This T cell receptor beta chain was captured by sequencing in a study of control samples from healthy donors and cancer patients. On this clone itself: The junction differs from germline at one of its ends, possibly a read error.

The CDR3 loop spans 12 amino acids. TCRdb's copy holds only in-frame clones and misses some; the assay was immunoSEQ multiplex PCR. The sample lists fewer than 200,000 clones, about 90% seen once, with around 5% in the top ten. Sequenced input: blood. The receptor comes from a woman aged 30 to 39 in good health. The V gene is TRBV12-3 or TRBV12-4, the J gene TRBJ1-6; D not certain. CDR3 coding DNA: TGTGCCAACAGTTTAGGGATTTCACCCCTCCACTTT. As protein: CANSLGISPLHF.